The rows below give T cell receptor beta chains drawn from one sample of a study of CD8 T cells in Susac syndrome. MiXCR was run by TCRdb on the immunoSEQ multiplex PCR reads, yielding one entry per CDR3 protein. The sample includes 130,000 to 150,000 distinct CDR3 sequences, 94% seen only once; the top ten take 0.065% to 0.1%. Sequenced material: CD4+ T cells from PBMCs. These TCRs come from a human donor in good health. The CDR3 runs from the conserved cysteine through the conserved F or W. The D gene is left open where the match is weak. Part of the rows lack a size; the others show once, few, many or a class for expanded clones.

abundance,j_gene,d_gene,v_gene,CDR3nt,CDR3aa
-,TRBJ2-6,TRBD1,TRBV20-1,TGCAGTGCACAGCAGGGGGCGCGCGGGGCCAACGTCCTGACTTTC,CSAQQGARGANVLTF
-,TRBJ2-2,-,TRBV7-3,TGTGCCAGCAGCTTAGGCGCGGTAAACACCGGGGAGCTGTTTTTT,CASSLGAVNTGELFF
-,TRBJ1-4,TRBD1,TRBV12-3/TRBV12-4,TGTGCCAGCACTATAGACAGGGGGGAAAAACTGTTTTTT,CASTIDRGEKLFF
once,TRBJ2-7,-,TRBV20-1,TGCAGTGCCACAAAGAGCTCCTACGAGCAGTACTTC,CSATKSSYEQYF
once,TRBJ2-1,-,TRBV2,TGTGCCAGCAGTGAGAGTAGGGGCTCCTACAATGAGCAGTTCTTC,CASSESRGSYNEQFF
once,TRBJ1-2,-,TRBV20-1,TGCAGTGCTAGTGAGGGGGTGGATAACTATGGCTACACCTTC,CSASEGVDNYGYTF
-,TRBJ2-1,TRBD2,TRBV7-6,TGTGCCAGCAGCGCCTTTAGCGGGAGCTCCTACAATGAGCAGTTCTTC,CASSAFSGSSYNEQFF
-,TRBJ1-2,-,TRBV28,TGTGCCAGCAGTTTATATCCCCCCGGCTACACCTTC,CASSLYPPGYTF
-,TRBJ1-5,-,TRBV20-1,TGCAGTGCGAGTACAGGGATGAGCAATCAGCCCCAGCATTTT,CSASTGMSNQPQHF
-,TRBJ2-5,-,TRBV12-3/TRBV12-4,TGTACCAGCAGTCTAGGGGCAGCCTACCAAGAGACCCAGTACTTC,CTSSLGAAYQETQYF
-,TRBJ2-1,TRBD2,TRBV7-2,TGTGCCAGCAGCTTAGCGCGACTAGCGGAGTACAATGAGCAGTTCTTC,CASSLARLAEYNEQFF